The entry below describes one TCR beta chain. This entry comes from a study of blood T cell repertoires in COVID-19. Germline V gene sequence: CDR1 MDHEN, CDR2 SYDVKM. V dropped 6 bases and J dropped 4; count of bases not matched to a gene: 2. The CDR3 consists of 13 residues. Produced via immunoSEQ multiplex PCR; TCRdb's table is partial and in-frame only. The sample holds roughly 100,000 clones, over 70% seen once. V and J are TRBV28 and TRBJ1-1; 10 bases line up with TRBD1. This receptor was taken from a man older than 75 with active or convalescent COVID-19. Input material: peripheral blood. CDR3 DNA: TGTGCCAGCAGGACAGGGGGCTTCACTGAAGCTTTCTTT. This codes for CASRTGGFTEAFF.